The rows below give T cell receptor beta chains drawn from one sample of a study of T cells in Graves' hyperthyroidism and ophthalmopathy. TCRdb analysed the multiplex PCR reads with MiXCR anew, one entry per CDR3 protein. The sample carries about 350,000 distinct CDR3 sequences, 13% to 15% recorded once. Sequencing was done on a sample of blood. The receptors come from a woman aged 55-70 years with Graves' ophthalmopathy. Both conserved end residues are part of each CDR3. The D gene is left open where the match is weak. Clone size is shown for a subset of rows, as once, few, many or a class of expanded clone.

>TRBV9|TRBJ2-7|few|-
CASSVGQGPYEQYF
TGTGCCAGCAGCGTAGGGCAAGGGCCCTACGAGCAGTACTTC
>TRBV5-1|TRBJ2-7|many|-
CASSLGLAFYEQYF
TGCGCCAGCAGCTTGGGTCTAGCGTTTTACGAGCAGTACTTC
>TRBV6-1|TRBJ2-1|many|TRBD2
CASRPGVAGVSEQFF
TGTGCCAGCAGGCCGGGGGTAGCGGGAGTGAGTGAGCAGTTCTTC
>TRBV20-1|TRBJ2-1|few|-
CSARLVSEQFF
TGCAGTGCTCGACTAGTCAGTGAGCAGTTCTTC
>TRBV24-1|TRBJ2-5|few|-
CATSVGAPREETQYF
TGTGCCACCAGTGTGGGGGCCCCAAGGGAAGAGACCCAGTACTTC
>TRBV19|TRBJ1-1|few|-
CASSQHLDSRNTEAFF
TGTGCCAGTAGCCAACACCTGGACAGTCGTAACACTGAAGCTTTCTTT
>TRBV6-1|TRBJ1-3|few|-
CATSGNTIYF
TGTGCCACCTCTGGAAACACCATATATTTT
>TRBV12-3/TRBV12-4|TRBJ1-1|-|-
CASSYSLGSEAFF
TGTGCCAGCAGTTACAGCCTAGGGTCTGAAGCTTTCTTT
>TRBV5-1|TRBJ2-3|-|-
CASSLASGGASTDTQYF
TGCGCCAGCAGCTTGGCCTCGGGCGGGGCTAGCACAGATACGCAGTATTTT
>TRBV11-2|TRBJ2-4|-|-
CASGQDIPLAKNIQYF
TGTGCCAGCGGCCAGGATATCCCCCTAGCCAAAAACATTCAGTACTTC
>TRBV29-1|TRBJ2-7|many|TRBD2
CSVEGLAGGPSYEQYF
TGCAGCGTTGAGGGACTAGCGGGAGGGCCATCCTACGAGCAGTACTTC
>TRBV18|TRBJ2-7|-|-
CASSQETYERYF
TGTGCCAGCTCCCAGGAGACCTACGAGCGGTACTTC
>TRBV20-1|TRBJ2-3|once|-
CSAPPLSEPIDTQYF
TGCAGTGCCCCCCCTCTCTCGGAGCCGATAGATACGCAGTATTTT
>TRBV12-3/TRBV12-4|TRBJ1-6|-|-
CASSLVGASDSPLHF
TGTGCCAGCAGTTTAGTGGGCGCTTCCGATTCACCCCTCCACTTT
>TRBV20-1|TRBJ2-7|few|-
CSATLVSSPTYEQYF
TGCAGTGCCACTTTAGTTTCGTCTCCAACCTACGAGCAGTACTTC
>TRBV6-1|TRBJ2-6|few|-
CASSPPGAPGANVLTF
TGTGCCAGCAGTCCACCGGGGGCGCCGGGGGCCAACGTCCTGACTTTC
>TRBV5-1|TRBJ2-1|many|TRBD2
CASSLISGRANEQFF
TGCGCCAGCAGCTTGATTAGCGGGAGAGCGAATGAGCAGTTCTTC
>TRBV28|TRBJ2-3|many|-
CASSIPVGNTQYF
TGTGCCAGCAGCATACCCGTCGGGAATACGCAGTATTTT
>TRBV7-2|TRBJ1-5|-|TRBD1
CASSSPDRGDLQPQHF
TGTGCCAGCAGTTCACCGGACAGGGGGGACCTTCAGCCCCAGCATTTT
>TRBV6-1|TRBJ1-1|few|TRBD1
CASSFGQGASGTEAFF
TGTGCCAGCAGCTTCGGACAGGGGGCATCGGGCACTGAAGCTTTCTTT
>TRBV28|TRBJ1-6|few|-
CASSLAGRDSPLHF
TGTGCCAGCAGTTTAGCTGGGAGGGATTCACCCCTCCACTTT
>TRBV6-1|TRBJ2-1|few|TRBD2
CASRDFGLAGNEQFF
TGTGCCAGCAGAGACTTTGGTCTAGCGGGGAATGAGCAGTTCTTC
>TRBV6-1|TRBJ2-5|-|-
CASRKGRETQYF
TGTGCCAGCAGAAAGGGAAGGGAGACCCAGTACTTC
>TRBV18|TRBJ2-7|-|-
CASSPPSTNYEQYF
TGTGCCAGCTCACCACCGTCCACAAATTACGAGCAGTACTTC
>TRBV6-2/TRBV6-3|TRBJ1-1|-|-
CASSLTAPSEAFF
TGTGCCAGCAGTTTGACAGCCCCCTCTGAAGCTTTCTTT
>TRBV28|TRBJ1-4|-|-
CASSPRNGGRGELFF
TGTGCCAGCAGTCCAAGGAACGGGGGGCGAGGCGAACTGTTTTTT
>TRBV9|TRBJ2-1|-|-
CASSVYQNSYNEQFF
TGTGCCAGCAGCGTATACCAGAACTCCTACAATGAGCAGTTCTTC
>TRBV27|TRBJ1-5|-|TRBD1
CASSRRGGFNQPQHF
TGTGCCAGCAGCCGCAGGGGGGGCTTCAATCAGCCCCAGCATTTT
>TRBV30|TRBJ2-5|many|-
CASYGGYRETQYF
TGTGCCTCCTATGGGGGGTATCGGGAGACCCAGTACTTC
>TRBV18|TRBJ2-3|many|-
CASSPQDTQYF
TGTGCCAGCAGCCCCCAAGATACGCAGTATTTT
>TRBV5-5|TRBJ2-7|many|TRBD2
CASSQVGLAAYEQYF
TGTGCCAGCAGCCAAGTGGGACTAGCGGCATACGAGCAGTACTTC
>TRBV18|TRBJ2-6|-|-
CASSPTGRSGANVLTF
TGTGCCAGCTCACCGACAGGACGCTCTGGGGCCAACGTCCTGACTTTC
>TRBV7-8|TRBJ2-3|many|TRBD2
CASSGASGRTDTQYF
TGTGCCAGCAGCGGGGCTAGCGGCCGCACAGATACGCAGTATTTT
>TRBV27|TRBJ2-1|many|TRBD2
CASSGGLAGGSYNEQFF
TGTGCCAGCAGTGGGGGACTAGCGGGAGGGAGCTACAATGAGCAGTTCTTC
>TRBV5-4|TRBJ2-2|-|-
CASSLRGPTGELFF
TGTGCCAGCAGCTTACGCGGTCCCACCGGGGAGCTGTTTTTT
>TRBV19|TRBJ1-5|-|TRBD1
CASSKTGDDNQPQHF
TGTGCCAGTAGCAAGACAGGGGATGATAATCAGCCCCAGCATTTT
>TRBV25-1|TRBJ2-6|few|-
CASSDNVGSGANVLTF
TGTGCCAGCAGTGATAATGTCGGCTCTGGGGCCAACGTCCTGACTTTC
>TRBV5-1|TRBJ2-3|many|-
CASAVDSGSTDTQYF
TGCGCCAGCGCCGTCGATAGCGGAAGCACAGATACGCAGTATTTT
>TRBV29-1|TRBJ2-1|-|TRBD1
CSVDPGTGFGEQFF
TGCAGCGTTGACCCCGGGACAGGATTTGGTGAGCAGTTCTTC
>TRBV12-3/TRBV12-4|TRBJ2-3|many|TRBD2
CASRALLAGGTDTQYF
TGTGCCAGCAGAGCCCTTCTAGCGGGGGGGACAGATACGCAGTATTTT
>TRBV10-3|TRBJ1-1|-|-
CASQGALNTEAFF
TGTGCCTCTCAAGGGGCCTTGAACACTGAAGCTTTCTTT
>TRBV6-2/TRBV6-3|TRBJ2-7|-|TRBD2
CASSLRGLGFYEQYF
TGTGCCAGCAGCCTTCGGGGACTAGGCTTTTACGAGCAGTACTTC
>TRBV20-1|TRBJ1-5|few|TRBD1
CSAIEQGEQPQHF
TGCAGTGCTATCGAACAGGGGGAACAGCCCCAGCATTTT
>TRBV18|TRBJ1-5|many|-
CASSPRATADQPQHF
TGTGCCAGCTCACCGCGGGCCACGGCGGATCAGCCCCAGCATTTT
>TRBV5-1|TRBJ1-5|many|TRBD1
CASSLDDRENQPQHF
TGCGCCAGCAGCTTGGATGACAGGGAGAATCAGCCCCAGCATTTT
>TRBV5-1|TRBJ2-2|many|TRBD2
CASSPYRGLAGPSNTGELFF
TGCGCCAGCAGCCCTTATCGGGGACTAGCGGGCCCTTCGAACACCGGGGAGCTGTTTTTT
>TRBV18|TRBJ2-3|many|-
CASSPTSTDTQYF
TGTGCCAGCTCGCCCACTAGCACAGATACGCAGTATTTT
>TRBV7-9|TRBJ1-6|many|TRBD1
CASSLGVGTDNSPLHF
TGTGCCAGCAGCTTAGGGGTCGGGACAGATAATTCACCCCTCCACTTT
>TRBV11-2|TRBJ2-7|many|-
CASSAAGTGYEQYF
TGTGCCAGCAGCGCCGCCGGGACGGGCTACGAGCAGTACTTC
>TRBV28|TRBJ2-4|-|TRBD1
CASSQTGTAKNIQYF
TGTGCCAGCAGCCAGACAGGGACGGCCAAAAACATTCAGTACTTC
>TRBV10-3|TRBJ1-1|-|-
CAIKPGMNTEAFF
TGTGCCATCAAGCCGGGGATGAACACTGAAGCTTTCTTT
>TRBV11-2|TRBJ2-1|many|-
CASSQATGPTSNEQFF
TGTGCCAGCAGCCAAGCGACAGGCCCAACGAGCAATGAGCAGTTCTTC
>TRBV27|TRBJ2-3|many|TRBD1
CASSPRGTGYPTDTQYF
TGTGCCAGCAGTCCCCGTGGGACAGGTTACCCCACAGATACGCAGTATTTT
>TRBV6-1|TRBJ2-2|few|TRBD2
CASRGKLAGVVTGELFF
TGTGCCAGCAGGGGAAAACTAGCGGGAGTTGTCACCGGGGAGCTGTTTTTT
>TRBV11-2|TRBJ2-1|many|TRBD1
CASSMGQGVDEQFF
TGTGCCAGCAGCATGGGACAGGGGGTCGATGAGCAGTTCTTC
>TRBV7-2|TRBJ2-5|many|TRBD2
CASSLGLAGVGQETQYF
TGTGCCAGCAGCTTAGGGCTAGCGGGAGTGGGTCAGGAGACCCAGTACTTC
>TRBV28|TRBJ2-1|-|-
CASSERGVEQFF
TGTGCCAGCAGTGAGCGTGGTGTTGAGCAGTTCTTC
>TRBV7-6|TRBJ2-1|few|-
CASSPGFSYNEQFF
TGTGCCAGCAGCCCCGGGTTCTCCTACAATGAGCAGTTCTTC
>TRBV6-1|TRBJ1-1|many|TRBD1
CASSEALGTGEAFF
TGTGCCAGCAGTGAAGCGCTGGGGACAGGGGAAGCTTTCTTT
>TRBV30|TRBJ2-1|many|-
CAWSGYSGGEQFF
TGTGCCTGGAGTGGGTACTCTGGGGGCGAGCAGTTCTTC